This entry lists 31 T cell receptor beta chains sequenced from one sample in a study of T cell responses to AZD1222 COVID-19 vaccine. Produced via immunoSEQ multiplex PCR; TCRdb's table is partial and in-frame only. The sample has 86,000 or so clones; around nine tenths are singletons. The sample here was peripheral blood, taken 28 days after the second AZD1222 dose. The source is an adult who received the AZD1222 COVID-19 vaccine.

The J gene is TRBJ2-5, the V gene TRBV27, with a tentative D call TRBD1 (6 bases). Germline CDR1 and CDR2: MNHEY and SMNVEV (reference sequence). CDR3 length equals 15 residues. V was trimmed by 1 base and J by 2 bases, leaving 11 bases between them. The CDR3 protein is CASSLFNRVQETQYF. CDR3 in DNA: TGTGCCAGCAGTTTATTCAACAGGGTACAAGAGACCCAGTACTTC.

The chain carries TRBV2 and TRBJ2-7, with a possible D match to TRBD1 (6 bases). The CDR3 is made up of 15 amino acids. CDR1 SNHLY and CDR2 FYNNEI come from the germline V gene. V gave up 5 bases and J gave up 0 bases, with 14 bases separating them. The CDR3, as DNA: TGTGCCAGCAGTAATAATGACAGGAGCTCCTACGAGCAGTACTTC. The encoded protein is CASSNNDRSSYEQYF.

The chain combines TRBV6-6 with TRBJ2-1; 14 nucleotides line up with TRBD2. The CDR3 runs to 17 residues. Germline CDR1 MNHNY, CDR2 SVGAGI (reference sequence). The ends lost 6 bases at V and 3 bases at J; junction bases unmatched: 7. The DNA of the CDR3 is TGTGCCAGCAGCCGAATCGGGACTAGCGGGGGCTACAATGAGCAGTTCTTC. Translating gives CASSRIGTSGGYNEQFF.

This clone was observed a few times. This chain links TRBV3-1 (or the pseudogene TRBV3-2) with TRBJ2-1; no definite D call. This CDR3 comprises 13 residues. The V end was cut by 3 bases, the J end by 2 bases, with 5 bases between. Germline CDR1 and CDR2: LGHDT and YNNKEL (reference sequence). The CDR3: CASSQATYNEQFF. CDR3 in DNA: TGTGCCAGCAGCCAGGCGACCTACAATGAGCAGTTCTTC.

The CDR3 reads CASSPGYRGNQPQHF. The CDR3 coding sequence is TGTGCCAGCAGTCCAGGGTACCGAGGCAATCAGCCCCAGCATTTT. This chain joins TRBV6-5 and TRBJ1-5; maybe TRBD1 (5 bases). CDR1 is MNHEY and CDR2 is SVGAGI in the germline V gene. The CDR3 has 15 amino acids. The V and J ends lost 5 bases and 2 bases respectively, with 13 bases between them.

The V gene is TRBV28, the J gene TRBJ2-7, with D maybe TRBD1 (6 bases). The germline CDR1 and CDR2 sequences are MDHEN and SYDVKM. V lost 4 bases and J lost 0, with 13 bases in between. The CDR3 length is 15 residues. The CDR3 loop is CASSSPTGTSYEQYF. CDR3 DNA: TGTGCCAGCAGTTCGCCGACAGGAACCTCCTACGAGCAGTACTTC. The complete variable domain, with remaining parts taken from reference TRBV28 and TRBJ2-7, reads DVKVTQSSRYLVKRTGEKVFLECVQDMDHENMFWYRQDPGLGLRLIYFSYDVKMKEKGDIPEGYSVSREKKERFSLILESASTNQTSMYLCASSSPTGTSYEQYFGPGTRLTVT.

V usage is TRBV28 and J usage is TRBJ1-1, with 9 bases fitting TRBD1. This CDR3 spans 20 amino acids. The germline CDR1 and CDR2 sequences are MDHEN and SYDVKM. Trimming removed 4 bases from V and 3 bases from J; junction bases left unmatched: 21. The CDR3 bases are TGTGCCAGCAGTTCACCCAAAACAGGGGGCCTTGACGCCTGGGACACTGAAGCTTTCTTT. It codes for CASSSPKTGGLDAWDTEAFF.

The chain carries TRBV19 and TRBJ1-6; a weak D match, TRBD1 (5 bases). This CDR3 has 15 residues. Trimming stripped 3 bases from V and 8 bases from J, with 14 bases between. Germline V lookup: CDR1 LNHDA, CDR2 SQIVND (reference sequence). The CDR3 region is CASSMAAGKYSPLHF. CDR3 DNA sequence: TGTGCCAGTAGTATGGCGGCAGGGAAGTATTCACCCCTCCACTTT.

This chain uses TRBV27 with TRBJ2-1, with TRBD1 identical over 9 bases. The J segment lost 7 bases and the V segment lost 2 bases, leaving 9 bases of the junction unmatched. CDR3 length: 16 amino acids. CDR1 is MNHEY, CDR2 SMNVEV, per germline (reference sequence). DNA for the CDR3: TGTGCCAGCAGTTTACCCGACAGGGGGGGTTGGAATGAGCAGTTCTTC. It encodes CASSLPDRGGWNEQFF.

The chain recombines TRBV7-2 with TRBJ2-1; 9 bases fit TRBD2. The germline gives CDR1 SGHTA, CDR2 FQGNSA. V was pared by 5 bases and J by 12 bases, with 11 bases of the junction left unmatched. The CDR3 contains 14 residues. CDR3 sequence (DNA): TGTGCCAGCAGCCCCGCCCGAGGAGCGGGAGGGCAGTTCTTC. Its translation: CASSPARGAGGQFF.

In this sample, this clone turned up a few times. This sequence joins TRBV6-6 and TRBJ1-5, with D tentatively TRBD1 (6 bases). V gave up 2 bases and J gave up 5 bases, with 7 bases separating them. Germline lookup yields CDR1 MNHNY and CDR2 SVGAGI (reference sequence). This CDR3 spans 13 amino acids. CDR3 DNA: TGTGCCAGCAGTTACGAGGGGGATCAGCCCCAGCATTTT. This sequence encodes CASSYEGDQPQHF.

The chain joins TRBV28 to TRBJ1-5, with D possibly matching TRBD1 (5 bases). Per germline, CDR1 MDHEN and CDR2 SYDVKM. The V end lost 10 bases, the J end lost 4 bases, and 23 bases lay between the germline ends. The CDR3 spans 16 residues. The CDR3 protein is CATRRSYRLPNQPQHF. The CDR3 DNA sequence: TGTGCCACCCGTCGGTCCTACAGGTTACCAAATCAGCCCCAGCATTTT.

The J gene is TRBJ2-2, the V gene TRBV29-1; D is possibly TRBD2 (7 bases). Looked up from germline, CDR1 is SQVTM and CDR2 is ANQGSEA. This CDR3 region has 15 residues. V dropped 7 bases and J dropped 5 bases, with 20 bases sitting between them. CDR3 protein: CSALRRGRGTGELFF. The CDR3 DNA sequence: TGCAGCGCCCTACGGCGGGGGCGAGGGACCGGGGAGCTGTTTTTT.

The gene calls are TRBV5-1 and TRBJ2-1, with 11 bases matching TRBD2. This CDR3 has 14 residues. Germline CDR1 SGHRS, CDR2 YFSETQ. Germline trimming cut 4 bases from V and 5 bases from J; bases unmatched to any gene: 2. CDR3 nucleotides: TGCGCCAGCAGCCCGACTAGCGGGAACAATGAGCAGTTCTTC. It translates to CASSPTSGNNEQFF.

The rearrangement links TRBV20-1 to TRBJ2-5; D is undetermined. Germline CDR1 reads DFQATT; CDR2 reads SNEGSKA (reference sequence). V lost 1 base and J 5 bases, leaving 5 bases between the germline ends. CDR3 length: 11 residues. In nucleotides, the CDR3 is TGCAGTGCTAGAGTGTACGAGACCCAGTACTTC. Translated: CSARVYETQYF.

The chain couples TRBV6-5 to TRBJ1-1, with 9 nucleotides matching TRBD1. Looked up from germline, CDR1 is MNHEY and CDR2 is SVGAGI. The junction had 5 bases not matched to a gene; V was cut back by 5 bases and J by 4 bases. The CDR3 length is 14 residues. CDR3 bases: TGTGCCAGCAGTACCCAGACAGGGGGCACTGAAGCTTTCTTT. It yields the protein CASSTQTGGTEAFF.

The gene calls are TRBV7-8 and TRBJ2-7; TRBD2 aligns across 9 bases. From germline, CDR1 is SGHVS and CDR2 FQNEAQ. V shed 5 bases and J 3 bases; nucleotides not matched to a gene: 8. The CDR3 length is 15 residues. The CDR3 sequence is CASSTRTSERYEQYF. The CDR3 region has the DNA TGTGCCAGCAGCACGCGGACTAGCGAACGCTACGAGCAGTACTTC. The whole variable domain, filled in from reference TRBV7-8 and TRBJ2-7, reads GAGVSQSPRYKVAKRGQDVALRCDPISGHVSLFWYQQALGQGPEFLTYFQNEAQLDKSGLPSDRFFAERPEGSVSTLKIQRTQQEDSAVYLCASSTRTSERYEQYFGPGTRLTVT.

J is TRBJ2-7 and V is TRBV5-6; TRBD1 might be the D (5 bases). Germline assignment: CDR1 SGHDT and CDR2 YYEEEE. Trimming stripped 0 bases from V and 0 bases from J, with 13 bases between. The CDR3 loop spans 16 amino acids. The CDR3 DNA reads TGTGCCAGCAGCTTGGAACAGGCCCTTATCTCCTACGAGCAGTACTTC. Protein sequence: CASSLEQALISYEQYF.

This clone was seen more than once but under ten times. This chain links TRBV18 with TRBJ1-2; D is possibly TRBD1 (6 bases). Deletions cut 1 base from V and 4 bases from J, with 13 bases between. The CDR3 spans 15 residues. CDR1 and CDR2 from the germline V gene are KGHSH and LQKENI. The CDR3 sequence is CASSPQGERTYGYTF. CDR3 nucleotide sequence: TGTGCCAGCTCACCACAGGGGGAGAGGACCTATGGCTACACCTTC.

This clone occurred once. This rearrangement joins TRBV3-1 (or the pseudogene TRBV3-2) to TRBJ1-1; D gene ambiguous. The germline V gene has CDR1 LGHDT and CDR2 YNNKEL (reference sequence). The germline V and J ends were trimmed by 4 bases and 0 bases, with 21 bases remaining between them. This CDR3 contains 18 residues. The CDR3 sequence is CASSRRTSGKAMNTEAFF. The CDR3 coding sequence is TGTGCCAGCAGCCGAAGAACGTCAGGTAAGGCGATGAACACTGAAGCTTTCTTT.

V gene TRBV27 combines with J gene TRBJ1-6; D remains ambiguous. Per the germline V gene, CDR1 is MNHEY and CDR2 is SMNVEV (reference sequence). Between the trimmed V and J ends, which lost 3 bases and 9 bases, there was a span of 9 bases. The CDR3 loop spans 13 amino acids. CDR3 nucleotides: TGTGCCAGCAGTTTGGGTCCCTTTTCACCCCTCCACTTT. Translation: CASSLGPFSPLHF.

V and J are TRBV7-6 and TRBJ1-1; D is unclear. The CDR3 contains 10 residues. Germline V CDR1 and CDR2: SGHVS, FNYEAQ. The ends were cut back, 2 bases at V and 6 bases at J, with 1 base in the middle. CDR3 DNA: TGTGCCAGCAGCTTATCTGAAGCTTTCTTT. Its translation is CASSLSEAFF.

The chain combines TRBV18 with TRBJ1-5; no firm D call. V gave up 3 bases and J gave up 4 bases, with 10 bases separating them. Germline CDR1 KGHSH, CDR2 LQKENI. The CDR3 spans 14 residues. CDR3 amino acids: CASSPSIRNQPQHF. CDR3 nucleotides: TGTGCCAGCTCACCGTCTATCCGTAATCAGCCCCAGCATTTT. Looking up the rest from reference TRBV18 and TRBJ1-5 gives the full variable domain: NAGVMQNPRHLVRRRGQEARLRCSPMKGHSHVYWYRQLPEEGLKFMVYLQKENIIDESGMPKERFSAEFPKEGPSILRIQQVVRGDSAAYFCASSPSIRNQPQHFGDGTRLSIL.

The sample holds one count of this clone. The gene calls are TRBV7-3 and TRBJ2-1; D unclear. Germline V gene data show CDR1 as SGHTA and CDR2 as FQGTGA. CDR3 size: 12 residues. Between the trimmed V and J ends, which lost 7 bases and 6 bases, there was a span of 10 bases. The CDR3, as DNA: TGTGCCAGCACCTTCCTAGGCAATGAGCAGTTCTTC. Translation gives CASTFLGNEQFF. Full variable domain (outside the CDR3, taken from reference TRBV7-3 and TRBJ2-1): GAGVSQTPSNKVTEKGKYVELRCDPISGHTALYWYRQSLGQGPEFLIYFQGTGAADDSGLPNDRFFAVRPEGSVSTLKIQRTERGDSAVYLCASTFLGNEQFFGPGTRLTVL.

Turning to this clone: A read error may account for a junction end that differs from germline. V usage is TRBV7-7 and J usage is TRBJ2-7, with 10 bases lining up with TRBD2. The CDR3 loop spans 15 amino acids. Per the germline V gene, CDR1 is SSHAT and CDR2 is FNYEAQ (reference sequence). As DNA, the CDR3 is TGTGCTAGCAGCTTAGAGCTAGCGGGAGAGTACGAGCAGTACTTC. Translating it yields CASSLELAGEYEQYF.

The chain couples TRBV4-1 to TRBJ1-2; 11 nucleotides line up with TRBD1. In germline, CDR1 is MGHRA, CDR2 YSYEKL. The CDR3 consists of 17 residues. The J segment lost 3 bases and the V segment lost 0 bases, leaving 6 bases of the junction unmatched. CDR3 loop: CASSQETGQGAYYGYTF. The CDR3, as DNA: TGCGCCAGCAGCCAAGAGACAGGACAGGGGGCTTACTATGGCTACACCTTC.

The rearrangement joins TRBV28 to TRBJ2-2; D assignment may be TRBD1 or TRBD2 (6 bases each). Trimming stripped 8 bases from V and 6 bases from J, with 22 bases between. CDR1 and CDR2 from the germline V gene are MDHEN and SYDVKM. This CDR3 is built from 16 residues. The CDR3 spells CASASTPGGPPGELFF. CDR3 DNA sequence: TGTGCCAGCGCTTCAACCCCCGGGGGCCCTCCCGGGGAGCTGTTTTTT. The entire variable domain, with the rest obtained from reference TRBV28 and TRBJ2-2, is as follows: DVKVTQSSRYLVKRTGEKVFLECVQDMDHENMFWYRQDPGLGLRLIYFSYDVKMKEKGDIPEGYSVSREKKERFSLILESASTNQTSMYLCASASTPGGPPGELFFGEGSRLTVL.

The V and J genes are TRBV20-1 and TRBJ2-1; D perhaps matches TRBD2 (6 bases). Between the trimmed V and J ends, which lost 3 bases and 5 bases, there was a span of 17 bases. CDR3 length equals 15 residues. In germline, CDR1 is DFQATT, CDR2 SNEGSKA (reference sequence). In DNA form, the CDR3 reads TGCAGTGCTAGTAATGGGGGGAAGGGGAACAATGAGCAGTTCTTC. Residues: CSASNGGKGNNEQFF.

The chain links TRBV20-1 to TRBJ1-5; unclear D gene. Per germline, CDR1 DFQATT and CDR2 SNEGSKA (reference sequence). The V and J ends lost 0 bases and 4 bases respectively, with 1 base between them. The CDR3 runs to 11 residues. CDR3 sequence reads: CSARDNQPQHF. DNA for the CDR3: TGCAGTGCTAGAGATAATCAGCCCCAGCATTTT.

The V and J genes are TRBV9 and TRBJ1-1, with 8 bases fitting TRBD1. Germline assignment: CDR1 SGDLS and CDR2 YYNGEE. CDR3 length equals 17 residues. The ends lost 3 bases at V and 1 base at J; junction bases unmatched: 11. The CDR3 sequence: CASSESTQGAGNTEAFF. As DNA, the CDR3 is TGTGCCAGCAGCGAGTCCACCCAGGGGGCGGGGAACACTGAAGCTTTCTTT. The variable domain in full, completed from reference TRBV9 and TRBJ1-1, reads DSGVTQTPKHLITATGQRVTLRCSPRSGDLSVYWYQQSLDQGLQFLIQYYNGEERAKGNILERFSAQQFPDLHSELNLSSLELGDSALYFCASSESTQGAGNTEAFFGQGTRLTVV.

V and J are TRBV28 and TRBJ2-2; TRBD1 matches at 7 bases. Germline V gene sequence: CDR1 MDHEN, CDR2 SYDVKM. The CDR3 is 16 residues long. The J segment lost 5 bases and the V segment lost 10 bases, leaving 16 bases of the junction unmatched. For the CDR3, the DNA is TGTGCCACCCAATCTTACCGGACAGGCCGGACCGGGGAGCTGTTTTTT. Translated: CATQSYRTGRTGELFF. Variable domain in full (rest from reference TRBV28 and TRBJ2-2): DVKVTQSSRYLVKRTGEKVFLECVQDMDHENMFWYRQDPGLGLRLIYFSYDVKMKEKGDIPEGYSVSREKKERFSLILESASTNQTSMYLCATQSYRTGRTGELFFGEGSRLTVL.